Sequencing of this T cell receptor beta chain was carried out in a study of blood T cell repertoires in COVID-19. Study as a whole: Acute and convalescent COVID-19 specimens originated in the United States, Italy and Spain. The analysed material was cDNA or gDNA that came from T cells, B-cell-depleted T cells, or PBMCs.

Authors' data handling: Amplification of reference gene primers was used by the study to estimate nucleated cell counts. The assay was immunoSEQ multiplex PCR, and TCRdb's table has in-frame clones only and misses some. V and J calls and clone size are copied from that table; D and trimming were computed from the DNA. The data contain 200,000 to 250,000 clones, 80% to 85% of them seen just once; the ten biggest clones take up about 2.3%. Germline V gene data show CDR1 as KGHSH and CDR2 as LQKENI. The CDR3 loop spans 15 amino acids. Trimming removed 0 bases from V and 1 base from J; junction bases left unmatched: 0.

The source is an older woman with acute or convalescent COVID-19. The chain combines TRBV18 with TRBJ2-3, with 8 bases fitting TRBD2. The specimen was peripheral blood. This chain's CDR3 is CASSPPGGGTDTQYF. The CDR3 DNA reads TGTGCCAGCTCACCACCCGGGGGGGGCACAGATACGCAGTATTTT.